The TCR beta chain described here comes from a study of T cell responses to AZD1222 COVID-19 vaccine. Trimming removed 0 bases at V and 4 bases at J, with 7 bases between. CDR1 is SGDLS, CDR2 YYNGEE, per germline. The CDR3 contains 13 residues. Sequenced by immunoSEQ multiplex PCR; TCRdb stores in-frame clones only, minus some. The sample carries 120,000 to 150,000 clones, about 93% recorded once. Concerning this clone itself: Its matching antigen is unknown.

Study observations and caveats: Only after the peak T cell response were repertoires sampled. Baseline serostatus was positive in only five to seven AZD1222 recipients. Spike-wide coverage was observed for vaccine-associated CD4 TCRs, with dominant responses at 160-218 and 743-854. Clonal diversity may have been underestimated, and the donors were mostly white British, with more females than males.

V usage is TRBV9 and J usage is TRBJ1-1; no clear D gene. The receptor was isolated from an adult in good health. Sample: peripheral blood, taken on day 0 of AZD1222 vaccination. The CDR3 loop reads CASSVERATEAFF. The CDR3 DNA reads TGTGCCAGCAGCGTAGAGAGGGCCACTGAAGCTTTCTTT.